What follows are 8 T cell receptor beta chains derived from one specimen sequenced in a study of radiotherapy plus CTLA-4 blockade in lung cancer. Generated by immunoSEQ multiplex PCR, the TCRdb table keeps only in-frame clones and is missing some. The sample yields roughly 59,000 clones, approximately 67% seen once. The sample was peripheral blood, taken from a patient treated with radiotherapy plus ipilimumab. These receptor sequences come from a human donor with non-small cell lung cancer whose response to radiotherapy plus ipilimumab could not be evaluated.

With respect to this clone: An end of the junction differs from the germline gene, which may be a read error. The same CDR3 also results from other DNA sequences found in this sample. The chain uses TRBV11-3 and TRBJ2-7; no clear D gene. CDR1 and CDR2 from the germline V gene are SGHNT and YENEEA. CDR3 size: 14 residues. Here the CDR3 DNA reads TGCGCCAGCAGCTATGTCACAGAATCCTACGAGCAGTACTTC. It yields the protein CASSYVTESYEQYF.

The rearrangement uses TRBV7-2 and TRBJ2-3; 8 bases agree with TRBD2. CDR1 and CDR2 from the germline V gene are SGHTA and FQGNSA. CDR3 length equals 16 residues. After removal of 1 base from V and 1 base from J, the junction contained 4 bases not matched to a gene. CDR3 in amino acids: CASSLGSGGGTDTQYF. The CDR3 DNA sequence: TGTGCCAGCAGCTTAGGAAGCGGGGGCGGCACAGATACGCAGTATTTT.

V is TRBV5-1 and J is TRBJ1-1; the D is unclear. The V gene lost 4 bases and the J gene lost 4 bases, with 14 bases spanning the gap. The CDR3 has 14 amino acids. CDR1 and CDR2 from the germline V gene are SGHRS and YFSETQ. This chain's CDR3 is CASSNRGRGTEAFF. The CDR3 DNA sequence: TGCGCCAGCAGCAACCGGGGAAGAGGCACTGAAGCTTTCTTT.

The V gene is TRBV20-1, the J gene TRBJ2-1, with D unclear. The germline V gene encodes CDR1 DFQATT and CDR2 SNEGSKA (reference sequence). The CDR3 has 11 amino acids. The germline V and J ends were trimmed by 2 bases and 8 bases, with 7 bases remaining between them. The CDR3 here is CSARPAYEQFF. In DNA form, the CDR3 reads TGCAGTGCTAGACCCGCGTATGAGCAGTTCTTC.

By its share, this clone is medium-sized. This chain joins TRBV5-1 and TRBJ1-4; D not resolved. CDR3 size: 12 residues. Germline V gene sequence: CDR1 SGHRS, CDR2 YFSETQ. Trimming left V 0 bases short and J 7 bases short, with 4 bases between. The CDR3 coding sequence is TGCGCCAGCAGCTTGGTCGGTGAAAAACTGTTTTTT. The encoded protein is CASSLVGEKLFF.

The chain combines TRBV19 with TRBJ2-3; the D gene is possibly TRBD2 (7 bases). V was pared by 3 bases and J by 4 bases, with 14 bases between. This CDR3 region has 15 residues. From germline, CDR1 is LNHDA and CDR2 SQIVND (reference sequence). CDR3 sequence: CASSMGGGGPDTQYF. CDR3 in DNA: TGTGCCAGTAGTATGGGGGGCGGGGGTCCAGATACGCAGTATTTT.

The chain recombines TRBV12-1 with TRBJ2-6; the D call of TRBD2 is as the table states it, not checked on the DNA. TRBV12-1 is a documented pseudogene. The CDR3 runs 19 residues. CDR3 in DNA: TGTGCCAGCACACTTAAGGGTAGCGGGAGAAGTTCTGGGGCCAACGTCCTGACTTTC. Amino acids: CASTLKGSGRSSGANVLTF.

This clone has more than one count but fewer than ten. The rearrangement joins TRBV7-3 to TRBJ1-1; D ambiguous. The CDR3 length is 13 residues. With 5 bases removed from V and 0 bases from J, the gap between germline ends came to 7 bases. Germline CDR1 is SGHTA and CDR2 is FQGTGA. The CDR3 sequence: CASSQQMNTEAFF. The DNA for the CDR3 is TGTGCCAGCAGCCAACAGATGAACACTGAAGCTTTCTTT.